Sequencing of this T cell receptor beta chain was carried out in a study of regulatory T cells in long-lasting Graves disease. Time point noted: newly diagnosed GD, antithyroid drugs for less than 3 months. Construction of the TCR library relied on RNA isolated from PBMCs. Between the trimmed V and J ends, which lost 5 bases and 1 base, there was a span of 21 bases. There are 18 residues in the CDR3. Germline-derived CDR1 and CDR2 are KGHSH and LQKENI. Assembly of TCR beta libraries relied on iRepertoire HTBI primers together with Arm-PCR of CDR3 regions. One entry per CDR3 protein, called by TCRdb with MiXCR from the multiplex PCR reads. The sample has about 450,000 distinct CDR3 sequences; 14% are singletons. This sample also appeared in a second study, on T cells in Graves' hyperthyroidism and ophthalmopathy. Per that paper: Patients were aged 18 to 65, had disease duration under 2 months, and had newly diagnosed hyperthyroidism. On the basis of clinical symptoms, serum thyroxine and TRAb, thyroid ultrasound and orbital computed tomography, diagnoses were made. Most thyroid clonotypes that were expanded above 0.001 also turned up in blood.

The V gene is TRBV18, the J gene TRBJ1-5; weak D call: TRBD1 (6 bases). This clonotype was obtained from a woman aged 45-60 years with Graves disease. Sample: peripheral blood mononuclear cells (PBMCs), taken at new diagnosis, from a patient treated with antithyroid drugs. The CDR3 here is CASSSTQGLGASNQPQHF. The CDR3 bases are TGTGCCAGCTCATCTACACAGGGTCTAGGTGCAAGCAATCAGCCCCAGCATTTT. The entire variable domain, with the rest obtained from reference TRBV18 and TRBJ1-5, is as follows: NAGVMQNPRHLVRRRGQEARLRCSPMKGHSHVYWYRQLPEEGLKFMVYLQKENIIDESGMPKERFSAEFPKEGPSILRIQQVVRGDSAAYFCASSSTQGLGASNQPQHFGDGTRLSIL.